Listed here are 15 T cell receptor beta chains from one sample, sequenced in a study of T cells after yellow fever vaccination. One entry per CDR3 protein results from TCRdb running MiXCR on the 5' RACE reads. The top ten hold 17% of the sample, which has approximately 580,000 distinct CDR3 sequences, about 15% seen once. The source material was PBMCs, sampled around 5 days after the first yellow fever vaccination. Receptors were obtained from a man aged 18 to 29 who received the YFV17D yellow fever vaccine.

This clonotype came up a few times. The rearrangement links TRBV18 to TRBJ2-5; no reliable D call. V was trimmed by 3 bases and J by 5 bases, leaving 13 bases between them. The CDR3 extends over 14 amino acids. CDR1 and CDR2 from the germline V gene are KGHSH and LQKENI. The CDR3 nucleotides are TGTGCCAGCTCACCCCCGGGTACAGCGGAGACCCAGTACTTC. Its translation is CASSPPGTAETQYF. The full variable domain, rest sourced from reference TRBV18 and TRBJ2-5, is NAGVMQNPRHLVRRRGQEARLRCSPMKGHSHVYWYRQLPEEGLKFMVYLQKENIIDESGMPKERFSAEFPKEGPSILRIQQVVRGDSAAYFCASSPPGTAETQYFGPGTRLLVL.

V gene TRBV5-8 combines with J gene TRBJ2-3; perhaps TRBD2 as D (5 bases). V was pared by 5 bases and J by 0 bases, with 13 bases between. The CDR3 length is 15 residues. Germline V gene sequence: CDR1 SGHTS, CDR2 YDEGEE. The CDR3 nucleotides read TGTGCCAGCAGTCTGCCGGGAATCAGCACAGATACGCAGTATTTT. It encodes CASSLPGISTDTQYF. The variable domain in full, completed from reference TRBV5-8 and TRBJ2-3, reads EAGVTQSPTHLIKTRGQQATLRCSPISGHTSVYWYQQALGLGLQFLLWYDEGEERNRGNFPPRFSGRQFPNYSSELNVNALELEDSALYLCASSLPGISTDTQYFGPGTRLTVL.

This clonotype was observed a handful of times. The chain carries TRBV6-2 or TRBV6-3 and TRBJ2-3; D not certain. The germline V and J ends were trimmed by 6 bases and 6 bases, with 13 bases remaining between them. Germline assignment: CDR1 MNHEY and CDR2 SVGEGT. The CDR3 has 13 amino acids. In DNA, the CDR3 is TGTGCCAGCAGCCCCTTTGAAGGGGATACGCAGTATTTT. Translated: CASSPFEGDTQYF.

This clonotype appeared many times. The rearrangement uses TRBV7-2 and TRBJ2-3; D ambiguous. Germline lookup yields CDR1 SGHTA and CDR2 FQGNSA. The CDR3 loop spans 13 amino acids. V gave up 4 bases and J gave up 2 bases, with 7 bases separating them. CDR3 DNA: TGTGCCAGCAGCTCCCCCAACACAGATACGCAGTATTTT. Translated, it gives CASSSPNTDTQYF. Combining the CDR3 with reference TRBV7-2 and TRBJ2-3 gives the whole variable domain GAGVSQSPSNKVTEKGKDVELRCDPISGHTALYWYRQSLGQGLEFLIYFQGNSAPDKSGLPSDRFSAERTGGSVSTLTIQRTQQEDSAVYLCASSSPNTDTQYFGPGTRLTVL.

This chain links TRBV20-1 with TRBJ1-2, with D maybe TRBD1 (5 bases). V lost 4 bases, J lost 8 bases, and 17 bases lay in between. This CDR3 comprises 13 residues. CDR1 and CDR2 (germline): DFQATT, SNEGSKA (reference sequence). CDR3 nucleotides: TGCAGTGCTACGATCGGGACCGAGAGGGGCTACACCTTC. Translation: CSATIGTERGYTF.

This clonotype was detected only a few times. The chain employs TRBV11-2 and TRBJ2-1; the D is unclear. The CDR3 sequence is 13 residues long. The germline CDR1 and CDR2 sequences are SGHAT and FQNNGV. V was trimmed by 8 bases and J by 8 bases, leaving 16 bases between them. The CDR3 spells CASHPQSMDEQFF. The CDR3 coding sequence is TGTGCCAGCCACCCCCAATCTATGGATGAGCAGTTCTTC.

This clonotype was found a few times. The chain combines TRBV18 with TRBJ1-1, with no clear D. V was cut by 1 base and J by 1 base, with 7 bases left in between. In germline, CDR1 is KGHSH, CDR2 LQKENI. This CDR3 comprises 14 residues. CDR3 residues: CASSPLAKNTEAFF. CDR3 in DNA: TGTGCCAGCTCACCACTAGCCAAGAACACTGAAGCTTTCTTT. Filled out from reference TRBV18 and TRBJ1-1, the complete variable domain reads NAGVMQNPRHLVRRRGQEARLRCSPMKGHSHVYWYRQLPEEGLKFMVYLQKENIIDESGMPKERFSAEFPKEGPSILRIQQVVRGDSAAYFCASSPLAKNTEAFFGQGTRLTVV.

The CDR3 protein is CATSGWSRPLHF. In nucleotides, the CDR3 is TGTGCCACCAGTGGATGGTCTCGCCCCCTCCACTTT. This chain links TRBV24-1 with TRBJ1-6; D not certain. The germline V and J ends were trimmed by 5 bases and 13 bases, with 11 bases remaining between them. Looked up from germline, CDR1 is KGHDR and CDR2 is SFDVKD. The CDR3 consists of 12 residues.

This clonotype was detected only a few times. The V call is TRBV11-2, the J call TRBJ2-7; D is unresolved. Germline loops: CDR1 SGHAT, CDR2 FQNNGV. V was cut by 0 bases and J by 0 bases, with 3 bases left in between. The length of the CDR3 is 13 residues. The CDR3 DNA follows: TGTGCCAGCAGCTTAGAATTCTCCTACGAGCAGTACGTC. This codes for CASSLEFSYEQYV.

This clonotype was picked up a small number of times. The chain uses TRBV20-1 and TRBJ1-2; TRBD1 might be the D (6 bases). CDR1 and CDR2 from the germline V gene are DFQATT and SNEGSKA (reference sequence). This CDR3 region has 12 residues. Trimming removed 5 bases from V and 6 bases from J, with 13 bases in between. CDR3 residues: CSAVQGLDGYTF. The CDR3 nucleotides read TGCAGTGCTGTACAGGGTTTAGATGGCTACACCTTC.

At least ten counts were recorded for this clonotype. A junction boundary mismatches the germline segment, possibly from a read error. V gene TRBV7-7 combines with J gene TRBJ2-5; the D call may be TRBD1 or TRBD2 (5 bases each). Germline values: CDR1 SSHAT, CDR2 FNYEAQ (reference sequence). This CDR3 is built from 13 residues. Here the CDR3 reads CASSTGTQETQYF. The CDR3 region has the DNA TGTGCTAGCAGCACCGGGACCCAAGAGACCCAGTACTTC.

This clonotype turned up a few times. This chain connects TRBV4-3 to TRBJ2-7; no definite D call. The CDR3 totals 16 residues. Trimming took off 0 bases at V and 7 bases at J, with 19 bases between the two ends. Germline V gives CDR1 LGHNA, CDR2 YSLEER. CDR3 in amino acids: CASSQEKGGYRWEQYF. CDR3 sequence (DNA): TGCGCCAGCAGCCAAGAGAAAGGCGGTTACCGATGGGAGCAGTACTTC.

This clonotype has ten or more counts. The V and J genes are TRBV5-1 and TRBJ2-3, with D maybe TRBD2 (6 bases). The CDR3 spans 13 residues. Germline V CDR1 and CDR2: SGHRS, YFSETQ. The ends were cut back, 2 bases at V and 6 bases at J, with 10 bases in the middle. CDR3 loop: CASSFPGDDTQYF. The CDR3 DNA is TGCGCCAGCAGCTTCCCGGGGGACGATACGCAGTATTTT.

J is TRBJ2-3 and V is TRBV7-9, with D uncertain. Deletions cut 5 bases from V and 1 base from J, with 10 bases between. The length of the CDR3 is 14 residues. The germline V gene encodes CDR1 SEHNR and CDR2 FQNEAQ (reference sequence). The CDR3 sequence is CASSEDTGTDTQYF. DNA of the CDR3: TGTGCCAGCAGCGAGGATACTGGCACAGATACGCAGTATTTT.

This clonotype has only one observation. The gene calls are TRBV2 and TRBJ1-2, with D maybe TRBD1 (6 bases). V shed 4 bases and J shed 6 bases, with 12 bases lying between them. This CDR3 is built from 13 residues. Germline V gives CDR1 SNHLY, CDR2 FYNNEI. DNA of the CDR3: TGTGCCAGCAGTGGAGCTGGGGGCAATGGCTACACCTTC. Its protein product is CASSGAGGNGYTF.